The 20 T cell receptor beta chains presented below share a single source sample, sequenced in a study of molecular identifiers for immune sequencing clone quantification. TCRdb independently ran MiXCR on the PCR reads; one entry per CDR3 protein. The sample lists a few hundred thousand distinct CDR3 sequences, around 23% occurring once. Sequencing was done on a sample of naive CD8+ T cells from blood, with Jurkat cell RNA spiked in. Specified subset: FACS-sorted CD8+CD4-CCR7+CD45RA+ naive T cells. Receptors originate from a human donor in good health. Some libraries in this study had Jurkat cell RNA spiked in.

This clonotype was found a few times. V and J are TRBV19 and TRBJ2-3; 7 positions match TRBD2. The V and J ends lost 3 bases and 7 bases, in that order; junction bases with no gene match: 10. CDR3 length: 15 amino acids. Germline-derived CDR1 and CDR2 are LNHDA and SQIVND (reference sequence). CDR3 protein: CASSIGGGPAYTQYF. CDR3 nucleotides: TGTGCCAGTAGTATCGGCGGGGGTCCCGCTTATACGCAGTATTTT.

This clonotype showed up just a few times. The chain has TRBV4-3 and TRBJ2-5; TRBD1 is a possible D gene (5 bases). The V gene lost 0 bases and the J gene lost 3 bases, with 11 bases spanning the gap. Germline CDR1 LGHNA, CDR2 YSLEER. The CDR3 covers 15 residues. The CDR3 nucleotides are TGCGCCAGCAGCCAAGATCGACAGAAGAAAGAGACCCAGTACTTC. This codes for CASSQDRQKKETQYF.

The chain recombines TRBV6-2 or TRBV6-3 with TRBJ2-7; D is possibly TRBD1 or TRBD2 (5 bases each). The V gene's germline CDR1 is MNHEY and CDR2 SVGEGT. The V end was cut by 2 bases, the J end by 3 bases, with 17 bases between. The CDR3 has 16 amino acids. The chain's CDR3 is CASSYQDSWGSYEQYF. The CDR3 DNA reads as TGTGCCAGCAGTTACCAAGACAGTTGGGGGAGCTACGAGCAGTACTTC.

Only a few counts were recorded for this clonotype. V usage is TRBV15 and J usage is TRBJ2-7; 7 bases align to TRBD1. The germline CDR1 and CDR2 sequences are LNHNV and YYDKDF (reference sequence). The CDR3 runs to 14 residues. V dropped 4 bases and J dropped 2; count of bases not matched to a gene: 5. The CDR3 region has the DNA TGTGCCACCAGCAAGGGGGACAGACCCTACGAGCAGTACTTC. This codes for CATSKGDRPYEQYF.

This clonotype was observed many times. The V gene is TRBV11-1, the J gene TRBJ2-7; 7 bases map to TRBD1. CDR1 is SGHAT and CDR2 is FQDESV in the germline V gene (reference sequence). The CDR3 is 15 residues long. Losses at the gene ends were 0 bases for V and 7 bases for J; bases not matched to a gene: 9. CDR3 amino acids: CASSLAGQWPWEQYF. The CDR3, as DNA: TGTGCCAGCAGCTTAGCGGGACAGTGGCCTTGGGAGCAGTACTTC.

This clonotype has only a few counts. Here the CDR3 reads CASEDRRSNQPQHF. CDR3 nucleotide sequence: TGTGCCAGCGAGGACAGGAGGAGCAATCAGCCCCAGCATTTT. The gene calls are TRBV3-1 and TRBJ1-5, with TRBD1 matching over 7 bases. Germline CDR1 LGHDT, CDR2 YNNKEL (reference sequence). The J segment lost 1 base and the V segment lost 8 bases, leaving 5 bases of the junction unmatched. The CDR3 loop spans 14 amino acids. The full variable domain, completed using reference TRBV3-1 and TRBJ1-5, is DTAVSQTPKYLVTQMGNDKSIKCEQNLGHDTMYWYKQDSKKFLKIMFSYNNKELIINETVPNRFSPKSPDKAHLNLHINSLELGDSAVYFCASEDRRSNQPQHFGDGTRLSIL.

V gene TRBV12-3 or TRBV12-4 combines with J gene TRBJ1-1, with a possible D match to TRBD1 (6 bases). Trimming cost V 5 bases and J 5 bases, with 12 bases left between them. The CDR3 totals 13 residues. CDR3 coding DNA: TGTGCCAGCAGTCGCAGGGGTGGGACTGAAGCTTTCTTT. This encodes CASSRRGGTEAFF.

This clonotype turned up a few times. This chain links TRBV7-9 with TRBJ1-6; TRBD1 aligns across 8 bases. J was trimmed by 9 bases and V by 0 bases; bases with no gene match: 4. CDR1 is SEHNR, CDR2 FQNEAQ, per germline (reference sequence). This CDR3 comprises 15 residues. The CDR3 coding sequence is TGTGCCAGCAGCTTAGCACAGGGGGTAAGTTCACCCCTCCACTTT. It translates to CASSLAQGVSSPLHF.

The chain uses TRBV6-2 or TRBV6-3 and TRBJ2-3; 8 nucleotides match TRBD2. The germline CDR1 and CDR2 sequences are MNHEY and SVGEGT. The CDR3 is 16 residues long. With V trimmed by 8 bases and J by 2 bases, 12 bases remained unmatched. The CDR3 nucleotides read TGTGCCAGCGGACGAGTGTTAGCGGGATACACAGATACGCAGTATTTT. Its translation: CASGRVLAGYTDTQYF.

This clonotype came up many times. The CDR3 region has the DNA TGCAGCGTTGAAGGCCGGGACAGGCCGTACGAGCAGTACTTC. Encoded protein: CSVEGRDRPYEQYF. The V call is TRBV29-1, the J call TRBJ2-7; 8 positions match TRBD1. The CDR3 extends over 14 amino acids. Germline V gene lookup returns CDR1 SQVTM and CDR2 ANQGSEA. V lost 1 base, J lost 4 bases, and 6 bases stayed unmatched.

In DNA, the CDR3 is TGTGCCTGGAGTGTACGAGACGAGCAGTACTTC. This gives the protein CAWSVRDEQYF. The gene calls are TRBV30 and TRBJ2-7; no firm D call. This CDR3 spans 11 amino acids. V lost 0 bases, J lost 5 bases, and 5 bases lay in between. CDR1 and CDR2 from the germline V gene are GTSNPN and SVGIG (reference sequence). The full variable domain, with the rest looked up from reference TRBV30 and TRBJ2-7, is SQTIHQWPATLVQPVGSPLSLECTVEGTSNPNLYWYRQAAGRGLQLLFYSVGIGQISSEVPQNLSASRPQDRQFILSSKKLLLSDSGFYLCAWSVRDEQYFGPGTRLTVT.

A word on this clonotype: With a much larger clone just one base away, this may be a read error. CDR3: CASSQLTGAREAFF. The CDR3 bases are TGTGCCAGCAGCCAGCTTACAGGGGCCCGTGAAGCTTTCTTT. V and J are TRBV14 and TRBJ1-1; 7 nucleotides align to TRBD1. V was clipped by 3 bases and J by 7 bases; unmatched bases: 8. The CDR3 length is 14 residues. Germline V lookup: CDR1 SGHDN, CDR2 FVKESK.

Points on this clonotype: The CDR3 end shows no conserved phenylalanine or tryptophan, and so a read error is likely. This chain links TRBV19 with TRBJ1-1; D gene ambiguous. CDR1 and CDR2 from the germline V gene are LNHDA and SQIVND (reference sequence). V lost 1 base to trimming and J lost 0 bases, with 9 bases between them. This CDR3 comprises 15 residues. CDR3 in DNA: TGTGCCAGTAGTATAGGCCAAGCGATGAACACTGAAGCTTTCCTT. As protein: CASSIGQAMNTEAFL.

The genes are TRBV25-1 and TRBJ2-2; D gene ambiguous. The CDR3 covers 12 residues. The V end was cut by 6 bases, the J end by 10 bases, with 12 bases between. Germline CDR1 is MGHDK and CDR2 is SYGVNS. DNA of the CDR3: TGTGCCAGCAGGTCCCCGTCCGTGGAGCTGTTTTTT. Amino acid sequence: CASRSPSVELFF.

The CDR3 DNA sequence: TGTGCCAGCAGTTTACGGAGAGGGGACACTGAAGCTTTCTTT. This sequence encodes CASSLRRGDTEAFF. The chain carries TRBV12-3 or TRBV12-4 and TRBJ1-1; a weak D match, TRBD1 (5 bases). V dropped 2 bases and J dropped 3 bases, with 10 bases sitting between them. The CDR3 extends over 14 amino acids.

The chain combines TRBV19 with TRBJ1-6; the D gene is possibly TRBD1 (5 bases). The CDR3 has 17 amino acids. Germline values: CDR1 LNHDA, CDR2 SQIVND (reference sequence). V was shortened by 6 bases and J by 10 bases, with 25 bases between the two germline ends. The CDR3 loop is CASSRGLDRGRGSPLHF. The CDR3, as DNA: TGTGCCAGTAGCCGCGGACTTGATAGGGGAAGAGGATCACCCCTCCACTTT.

This clonotype was picked up many times. The chain links TRBV7-6 to TRBJ2-7; possibly TRBD1 or TRBD2 for D (6 bases each). Deletions cut 2 bases from V and 3 bases from J, with 14 bases between. The length of the CDR3 is 15 residues. The germline V gene has CDR1 SGHVS and CDR2 FNYEAQ. The CDR3 DNA reads TGTGCCAGCAGCTTAAATCGGGGGCAAAGCTACGAGCAGTACTTC. As protein: CASSLNRGQSYEQYF.

The J gene is TRBJ1-6, the V gene TRBV25-1; possibly TRBD1 for D (5 bases). This CDR3 is 16 amino acids long. Trimming pared 3 bases from V and 8 bases from J, leaving 17 bases between. Germline V CDR1 and CDR2: MGHDK, SYGVNS. The DNA of the CDR3 is TGTGCCAGCAGTGACGGGGGACTGCAAGCGTATTCACCCCTCCACTTT. It specifies CASSDGGLQAYSPLHF.

There are many counts of this clonotype. This chain links TRBV7-9 with TRBJ2-3, with D possibly being TRBD1 (7 bases). The CDR3 has 15 amino acids. Germline values: CDR1 SEHNR, CDR2 FQNEAQ (reference sequence). V was shortened by 3 bases and J by 1 base, with 11 bases between the two germline ends. The CDR3 spells CASSFQGGGTDTQYF. CDR3 nucleotide sequence: TGTGCCAGCAGCTTCCAGGGGGGAGGCACAGATACGCAGTATTTT.

This clonotype appeared many times. The CDR3 reads CSARGTSGERETQYF. DNA for the CDR3: TGCAGTGCTAGAGGGACTAGCGGAGAGCGAGAGACCCAGTACTTC. The V and J genes are TRBV20-1 and TRBJ2-5, with 10 bases that match TRBD2. Germline V gene sequence: CDR1 DFQATT, CDR2 SNEGSKA (reference sequence). The CDR3 is 15 amino acids. With 1 base clipped from V and 4 bases from J, the junction kept 6 bases outside the gene matches.